Here is one TCR beta chain with its context. Authors' data handling: By means of reference gene primer amplification, nucleated cell counts were estimated. The protocol was immunoSEQ multiplex PCR, while the TCRdb copy is restricted to in-frame clones and leaves out a portion. V, J and clone size were drawn from that table, and D and trimming were deduced from the DNA. The sample consists of about 160,000 clones, 81% of them appearing once. The ends were cut back, 3 bases at V and 2 bases at J, with 6 bases in the middle. Germline-derived CDR1 and CDR2 are MNHEY and SMNVEV (reference sequence). The CDR3 totals 13 residues. The sample belongs to a study of blood T cell repertoires in COVID-19. At the level of the study: The origin of the acute and convalescent COVID-19 samples was the United States, Italy and Spain. PBMCs, B-cell-depleted T cells, or T cells provided the cDNA or gDNA that made up the material.

Sequenced: peripheral blood. This chain uses TRBV27 with TRBJ2-3; tentative D call: TRBD2 (5 bases). The origin of this receptor is a man aged 60 to 75 with active or convalescent COVID-19. The CDR3 reads CASSFGLTDTQYF. CDR3 nucleotides: TGTGCCAGCAGTTTCGGACTCACAGATACGCAGTATTTT.